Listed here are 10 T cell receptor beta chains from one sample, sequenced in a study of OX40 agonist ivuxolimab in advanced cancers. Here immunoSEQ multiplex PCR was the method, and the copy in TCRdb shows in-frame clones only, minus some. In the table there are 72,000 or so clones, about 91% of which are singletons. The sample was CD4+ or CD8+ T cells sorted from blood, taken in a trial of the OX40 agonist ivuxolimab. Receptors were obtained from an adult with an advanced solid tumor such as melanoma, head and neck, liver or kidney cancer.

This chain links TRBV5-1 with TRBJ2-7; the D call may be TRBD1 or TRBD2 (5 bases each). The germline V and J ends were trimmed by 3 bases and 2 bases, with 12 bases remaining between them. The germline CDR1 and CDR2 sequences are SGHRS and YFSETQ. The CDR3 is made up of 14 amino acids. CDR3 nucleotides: TGCGCCAGCAGCTCCCTGGGACCGACCTACGAGCAGTACTTC. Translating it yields CASSSLGPTYEQYF.

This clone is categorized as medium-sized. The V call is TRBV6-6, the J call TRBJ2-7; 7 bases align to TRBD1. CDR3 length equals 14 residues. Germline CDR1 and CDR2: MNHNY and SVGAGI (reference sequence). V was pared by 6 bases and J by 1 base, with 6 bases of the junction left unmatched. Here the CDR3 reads CASSPRDSSYEQYF. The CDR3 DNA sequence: TGTGCCAGCAGCCCCCGGGACAGTTCCTACGAGCAGTACTTC.

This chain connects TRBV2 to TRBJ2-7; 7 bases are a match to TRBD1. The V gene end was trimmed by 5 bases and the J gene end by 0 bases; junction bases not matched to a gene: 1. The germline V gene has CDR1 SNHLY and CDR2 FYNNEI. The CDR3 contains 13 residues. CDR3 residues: CASSRDSSYEQYF. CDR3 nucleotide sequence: TGTGCCAGCAGTCGGGACAGCTCCTACGAGCAGTACTTC.

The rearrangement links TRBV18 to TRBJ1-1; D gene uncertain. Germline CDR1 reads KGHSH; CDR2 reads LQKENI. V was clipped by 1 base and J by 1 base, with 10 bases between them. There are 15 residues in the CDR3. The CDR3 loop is CASSPLAIQNTEAFF. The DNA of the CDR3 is TGTGCCAGCTCACCACTTGCGATACAGAACACTGAAGCTTTCTTT. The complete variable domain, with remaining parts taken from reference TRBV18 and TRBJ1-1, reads NAGVMQNPRHLVRRRGQEARLRCSPMKGHSHVYWYRQLPEEGLKFMVYLQKENIIDESGMPKERFSAEFPKEGPSILRIQQVVRGDSAAYFCASSPLAIQNTEAFFGQGTRLTVV.

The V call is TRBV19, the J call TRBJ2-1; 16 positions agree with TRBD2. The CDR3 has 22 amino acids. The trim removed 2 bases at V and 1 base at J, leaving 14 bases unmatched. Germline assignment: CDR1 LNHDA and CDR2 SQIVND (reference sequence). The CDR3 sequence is CASSIRRFGTSGRAVSYNEQFF. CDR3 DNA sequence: TGTGCCAGTAGTATACGCCGATTCGGGACTAGCGGGAGGGCCGTATCCTACAATGAGCAGTTCTTC.

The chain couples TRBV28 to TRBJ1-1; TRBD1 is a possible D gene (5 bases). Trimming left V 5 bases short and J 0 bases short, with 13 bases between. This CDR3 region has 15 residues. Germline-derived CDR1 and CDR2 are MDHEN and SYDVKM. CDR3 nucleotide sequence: TGTGCCAGCAGTCCCCCCTGGGGGATGAACACTGAAGCTTTCTTT. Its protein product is CASSPPWGMNTEAFF.

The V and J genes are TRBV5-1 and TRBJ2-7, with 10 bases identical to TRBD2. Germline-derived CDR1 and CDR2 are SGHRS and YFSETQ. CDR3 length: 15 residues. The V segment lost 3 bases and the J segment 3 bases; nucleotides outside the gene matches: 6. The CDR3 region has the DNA TGCGCCAGCAGCTGGGGTAGCGGGGGGTTCTACGAGCAGTACTTC. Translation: CASSWGSGGFYEQYF.

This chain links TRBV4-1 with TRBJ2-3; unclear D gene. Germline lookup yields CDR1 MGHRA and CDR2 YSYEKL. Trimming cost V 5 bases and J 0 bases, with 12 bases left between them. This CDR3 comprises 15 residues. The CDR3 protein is CASSTRLRSTDTQYF. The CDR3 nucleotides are TGCGCCAGCAGCACCCGACTTCGTAGCACAGATACGCAGTATTTT.

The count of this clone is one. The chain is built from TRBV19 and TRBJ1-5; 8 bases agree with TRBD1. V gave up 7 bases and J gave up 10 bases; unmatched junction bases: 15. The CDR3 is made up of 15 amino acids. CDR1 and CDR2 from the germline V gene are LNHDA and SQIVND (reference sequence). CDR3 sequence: CASNPPGQGLYPQHF. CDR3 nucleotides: TGTGCCAGTAACCCCCCAGGACAGGGACTGTATCCCCAGCATTTT.

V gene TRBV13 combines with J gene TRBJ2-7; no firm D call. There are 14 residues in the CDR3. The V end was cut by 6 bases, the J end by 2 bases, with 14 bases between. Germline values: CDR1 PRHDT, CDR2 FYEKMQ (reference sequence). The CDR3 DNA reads TGTGCCAGCAGTGAAGGACCGTCGCCCTACGAGCAGTACTTC. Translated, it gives CASSEGPSPYEQYF.